Below, 10 T cell receptor beta chains from the same sample are listed, as sequenced in a study of cytomegalovirus exposure and HLA in healthy donors. The PCR made use of 60 Vbeta and 13 Jbeta primers. Clones were read by immunoSEQ multiplex PCR, and TCRdb kept only the in-frame ones, dropping some. Among about 130,000 clones listed, roughly 68% were seen once. Source material: PBMCs. All receptors derive from a woman in her 50s in good health and CMV-seropositive.

The chain combines TRBV11-2 with TRBJ1-2, with D hard to call. Germline V gene data show CDR1 as SGHAT and CDR2 as FQNNGV. The CDR3 runs 14 residues. The V end lost 2 bases, the J end lost 5 bases, and 12 bases lay between the germline ends. For the CDR3, the DNA is TGTGCCAGCAGCTTAACGGGAGAAGGGTATGGCTACACCTTC. Its translation is CASSLTGEGYGYTF.

As DNA, the CDR3 is TGTGCCAGCAGCTTGGCAGATACTCAGCCCCAGCATTTT. This encodes CASSLADTQPQHF. The chain uses TRBV7-8 and TRBJ1-5, with D uncertain. Trimming removed 3 bases from V and 6 bases from J, with 9 bases in between. Germline loops: CDR1 SGHVS, CDR2 FQNEAQ. The CDR3 consists of 13 residues.

The chain combines TRBV6-6 with TRBJ2-1; 7 bases agree with TRBD2. The germline CDR1 and CDR2 sequences are MNHNY and SVGAGI (reference sequence). With 7 bases clipped from V and 6 bases from J, the junction kept 6 bases outside the gene matches. The CDR3 consists of 13 residues. CDR3 loop: CASTGGTVNEQFF. The CDR3 DNA reads TGTGCCAGCACGGGGGGAACTGTCAATGAGCAGTTCTTC.

CDR3 nucleotide sequence: TGTGCCAGCAGTGAAGCGGGCCACTATGGCTACACCTTC. The encoded protein is CASSEAGHYGYTF. V and J are TRBV6-1 and TRBJ1-2; D not resolved. Germline V gene sequence: CDR1 MNHNS, CDR2 SASEGT. V was trimmed by 0 bases and J by 3 bases, leaving 5 bases between them. CDR3 size: 13 residues.

This chain links TRBV19 with TRBJ1-1; D is undetermined. The CDR3 loop spans 14 amino acids. Trimming took off 3 bases at V and 1 base at J, with 9 bases between the two ends. Germline CDR1 and CDR2: LNHDA and SQIVND (reference sequence). The CDR3 DNA reads as TGTGCCAGTAGTATGGTGGGAGGGAACACTGAAGCTTTCTTT. Amino acid sequence: CASSMVGGNTEAFF. The full variable domain, in which reference TRBV19 and TRBJ1-1 provide the parts outside the CDR3, is DGGITQSPKYLFRKEGQNVTLSCEQNLNHDAMYWYRQDPGQGLRLIYYSQIVNDFQKGDIAEGYSVSREKKESFPLTVTSAQKNPTAFYLCASSMVGGNTEAFFGQGTRLTVV.

The rearrangement links TRBV5-6 to TRBJ2-7; the match to TRBD1 covers 7 bases. V dropped 2 bases and J dropped 6; count of bases not matched to a gene: 2. The CDR3 spans 12 residues. CDR1 and CDR2 from the germline V gene are SGHDT and YYEEEE. In DNA form, the CDR3 reads TGTGCCAGCAGCTTAAGGGGGCGCGAGCAGTACTTC. It translates to CASSLRGREQYF.

The chain links TRBV6-5 to TRBJ1-5; D uncertain. Per the germline V gene, CDR1 is MNHEY and CDR2 is SVGAGI. CDR3 length: 14 residues. Trimming left V 4 bases short and J 6 bases short, with 13 bases between. The CDR3 sequence: CASSSAGLGQPQHF. For the CDR3, the DNA is TGTGCCAGCAGTTCCGCGGGTCTCGGTCAGCCCCAGCATTTT.

As regards this clone: One end of the junction varies from germline; a read error may be responsible. J is TRBJ1-4 and V is TRBV7-9; 9 bases are shared with TRBD1. CDR1 is SEHNR, CDR2 FQNEAQ, per germline (reference sequence). This CDR3 has 17 residues. CDR3 in amino acids: CSSSLGQGITTNEKLFF. DNA of the CDR3: TGTTCCAGCAGCTTGGGACAGGGCATAACCACTAATGAAAAACTGTTTTTT.

This chain's CDR3 is CASSPGQGYSPLHF. CDR3 coding DNA: TGTGCCAGCAGTCCCGGACAGGGTTATTCACCCCTCCACTTT. The J gene is TRBJ1-6, the V gene TRBV6-5; TRBD1 aligns across 8 bases. V lost 5 bases, J lost 8 bases, and 5 bases stayed unmatched. CDR1 and CDR2 from the germline V gene are MNHEY and SVGAGI. The CDR3 sequence is 14 residues long.

The chain is built from TRBV2 and TRBJ2-3; D might be TRBD2 (5 bases). Per the germline V gene, CDR1 is SNHLY and CDR2 is FYNNEI. Between the trimmed V and J ends, which lost 8 bases and 2 bases, there was a span of 8 bases. The CDR3 contains 12 residues. The CDR3 DNA sequence: TGTGCCAGCTACCTAGCCACAGATACGCAGTATTTT. Its translation is CASYLATDTQYF.